These 18 T cell receptor beta chains came from one sample sequenced in a study of cytomegalovirus exposure and HLA in healthy donors. 60 Vbeta and 13 Jbeta primers were used in PCR. Some clones are missing from TCRdb's copy, which holds only in-frame ones; the method was immunoSEQ multiplex PCR. The sample yields roughly 200,000 clones, 75% to 90% seen once. The sample comprised PBMCs. These receptor sequences come from a woman aged 35 to 49 in good health and CMV-seronegative.

This clone was seen a single time. J is TRBJ2-3 and V is TRBV5-1; D is perhaps TRBD2 (5 bases). CDR1 is SGHRS and CDR2 is YFSETQ in the germline V gene. V lost 0 bases to trimming and J lost 6 bases, with 14 bases between them. The CDR3 is 15 amino acids. The DNA for the CDR3 is TGCGCCAGCAGCTTGGGACTATCCAGAGGGGATACGCAGTATTTT. It translates to CASSLGLSRGDTQYF.

This sequence joins TRBV5-1 and TRBJ2-7; the match to TRBD1 covers 7 bases. With 4 bases clipped from V and 4 bases from J, the junction kept 17 bases outside the gene matches. The CDR3 has 17 residues. Looked up from germline, CDR1 is SGHRS and CDR2 is YFSETQ. Here the CDR3 DNA reads TGCGCCAGCAGCCTCGAGAACAGGGGCCTTACAACTTACGAGCAGTACTTC. Translating it yields CASSLENRGLTTYEQYF. Using reference TRBV5-1 and TRBJ2-7 for the parts outside the CDR3, the full variable domain is KAGVTQTPRYLIKTRGQQVTLSCSPISGHRSVSWYQQTPGQGLQFLFEYFSETQRNKGNFPGRFSGRQFSNSRSEMNVSTLELGDSALYLCASSLENRGLTTYEQYFGPGTRLTVT.

V usage is TRBV6-5 and J usage is TRBJ2-3; D is possibly TRBD1 (6 bases). The CDR3 is 14 residues long. V shed 4 bases and J shed 3 bases, with 11 bases lying between them. Germline V gene sequence: CDR1 MNHEY, CDR2 SVGAGI. CDR3 bases: TGTGCCAGCAGTTTTTCGACAGGAACAGATACGCAGTATTTT. This encodes CASSFSTGTDTQYF.

The chain uses TRBV28 and TRBJ2-7, with D tentatively TRBD1 (6 bases). The CDR3 extends over 14 amino acids. CDR1 MDHEN and CDR2 SYDVKM come from the germline V gene. Trimming left V 7 bases short and J 3 bases short, with 16 bases between. The CDR3 bases are TGTGCCAGCATCCCAGGGTGGGGGCACTACGAGCAGTACTTC. This gives the protein CASIPGWGHYEQYF.

The rearrangement links TRBV19 to TRBJ1-2; D ambiguous. Germline assignment: CDR1 LNHDA and CDR2 SQIVND (reference sequence). V lost 3 bases, J lost 6 bases, and 14 bases lay in between. The CDR3 contains 14 residues. Here the CDR3 DNA reads TGTGCCAGTAGTATTGGCAGGAATATCGATGGCTACACCTTC. Encoded protein: CASSIGRNIDGYTF.

The rearrangement uses TRBV4-1 and TRBJ1-2; D uncertain. The CDR3 is 17 amino acids. In germline, CDR1 is MGHRA, CDR2 YSYEKL. V was shortened by 1 base and J by 0 bases, with 15 bases between the two germline ends. CDR3 DNA sequence: TGCGCCAGCAGCCAAGGTCTATTGTCCCGAACTAACTATGGCTACACCTTC. It is translated as CASSQGLLSRTNYGYTF.

The chain has TRBV28 and TRBJ2-7; TRBD2 might be the D (5 bases). Germline CDR1 and CDR2: MDHEN and SYDVKM. Trimming stripped 2 bases from V and 0 bases from J, with 8 bases between. The CDR3 consists of 14 residues. The chain's CDR3 is CASSLPGSSYEQYF. CDR3 nucleotide sequence: TGTGCCAGCAGTTTACCGGGGAGCTCCTACGAGCAGTACTTC.

The chain uses TRBV19 and TRBJ2-3; 9 bases agree with TRBD2. The V segment lost 4 bases and the J segment 2 bases; nucleotides outside the gene matches: 4. CDR3 size: 15 residues. Germline V gene lookup returns CDR1 LNHDA and CDR2 SQIVND (reference sequence). CDR3 region: CASSSGRADTDTQYF. CDR3 DNA: TGTGCCAGTAGTAGCGGGAGGGCCGACACAGATACGCAGTATTTT.

This clone was observed once. The chain is built from TRBV10-3 and TRBJ2-7, with D perhaps matching TRBD2 (5 bases). The CDR3 length is 16 residues. CDR1 ENHRY and CDR2 SYGVKD come from the germline V gene. With 5 bases removed from V and 0 bases from J, the gap between germline ends came to 17 bases. The CDR3 bases are TGTGCCATCAGTTCCCGCTCGGGGTCCACCTCCTACGAGCAGTACTTC. Translated: CAISSRSGSTSYEQYF.

The J gene is TRBJ1-2, the V gene TRBV13, with unresolved D. The CDR3 spans 15 residues. The V end lost 0 bases, the J end lost 3 bases, and 11 bases lay between the germline ends. Per germline, CDR1 PRHDT and CDR2 FYEKMQ (reference sequence). Written as DNA, the CDR3 is TGTGCCAGCAGCTTAGGACAGCCATCCTACTATGGCTACACCTTC. It is translated as CASSLGQPSYYGYTF. The entire variable domain, with the rest obtained from reference TRBV13 and TRBJ1-2, is as follows: AAGVIQSPRHLIKEKRETATLKCYPIPRHDTVYWYQQGPGQDPQFLISFYEKMQSDKGSIPDRFSAQQFSDYHSELNMSSLELGDSALYFCASSLGQPSYYGYTFGSGTRLTVV.

The chain has TRBV30 and TRBJ1-5, with 8 nucleotides matching TRBD1. The CDR3 runs 13 residues. Germline CDR1 and CDR2: GTSNPN and SVGIG (reference sequence). J was trimmed by 5 bases and V by 5 bases; bases with no gene match: 5. CDR3 sequence: CAWGQGPHQPQHF. The CDR3 region has the DNA TGTGCCTGGGGACAGGGCCCACATCAGCCCCAGCATTTT.

This rearrangement joins TRBV19 to TRBJ1-2, with TRBD1 matching 9 bases. The V gene end was trimmed by 3 bases and the J gene end by 8 bases; junction bases not matched to a gene: 13. Germline values: CDR1 LNHDA, CDR2 SQIVND (reference sequence). This CDR3 region has 16 residues. CDR3 nucleotide sequence: TGTGCCAGTAGTATTTATGGGGACAGGGCCTCCTGGGGCTACACCTTC. This sequence encodes CASSIYGDRASWGYTF.

The gene calls are TRBV2 and TRBJ1-3, with D tentatively TRBD1 (6 bases). Trimming pared 5 bases from V and 1 base from J, leaving 9 bases between. Germline V gene sequence: CDR1 SNHLY, CDR2 FYNNEI. The CDR3 spans 14 residues. The CDR3 spells CASSIGQSGNTIYF. The CDR3 DNA sequence: TGTGCCAGCAGTATTGGACAGTCTGGAAACACCATATATTTT.

The CDR3 bases are TGCGCCAGCAGTGTAGGGGCGGGAGGCTACGAGCAGTACTTC. Translated, it gives CASSVGAGGYEQYF. This sequence joins TRBV10-2 and TRBJ2-7; 8 bases match TRBD2. V shed 4 bases and J 3 bases; nucleotides not matched to a gene: 5. The CDR3 spans 14 residues. Germline V gene lookup returns CDR1 WSHSY and CDR2 SAAADI.

The chain uses TRBV6-1 and TRBJ1-5; D perhaps matches TRBD1 (5 bases). Trimming took off 7 bases at V and 4 bases at J, with 14 bases between the two ends. Germline loops: CDR1 MNHNS, CDR2 SASEGT. The CDR3 sequence is 14 residues long. The CDR3 coding sequence is TGTGCCAGCAAGGGGAGGAGTGGAAATCAGCCCCAGCATTTT. Translated, it gives CASKGRSGNQPQHF.

The rearrangement links TRBV7-3 to TRBJ2-1; 8 bases fit TRBD2. The CDR3 has 18 amino acids. Germline CDR1 SGHTA, CDR2 FQGTGA. The V segment lost 4 bases and the J segment 5 bases; nucleotides outside the gene matches: 16. CDR3 loop: CASSSGSLAGSQNNEQFF. CDR3 nucleotide sequence: TGTGCCAGCAGCTCTGGATCTTTAGCGGGATCCCAAAACAATGAGCAGTTCTTC.

A remark on this clone: Its ends do not fully match the called genes, so a read error is possible. The V call is TRBV7-9, the J call TRBJ2-7, with D possibly matching TRBD1 (6 bases). The CDR3 covers 17 residues. Per the germline V gene, CDR1 is SEHNR and CDR2 is FQNEAQ (reference sequence). The CDR3 here is CSSSLQLDRRTSYEQYF. As DNA, the CDR3 is TGTTCCAGCAGCTTGCAGTTGGACAGAAGAACCTCCTACGAGCAGTACTTC.

The chain combines TRBV28 with TRBJ2-7, with D perhaps TRBD1 (6 bases). CDR1 is MDHEN and CDR2 is SYDVKM in the germline V gene. The CDR3 is 15 residues long. Trimming shortened V by 5 bases and J by 2 bases, and 16 bases separated the two germline ends. In nucleotides, the CDR3 is TGTGCCAGCAGTATTAGGACAGTCCGACCCTACGAGCAGTACTTC. Translation: CASSIRTVRPYEQYF.